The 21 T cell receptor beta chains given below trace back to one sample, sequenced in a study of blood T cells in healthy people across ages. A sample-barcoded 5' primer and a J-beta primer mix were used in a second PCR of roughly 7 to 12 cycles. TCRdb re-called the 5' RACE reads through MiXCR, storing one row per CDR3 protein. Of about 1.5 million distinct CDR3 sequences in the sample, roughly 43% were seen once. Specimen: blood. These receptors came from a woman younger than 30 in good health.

The CDR3 protein is CAIGGLAGVKETQYF. As DNA, the CDR3 is TGTGCCATCGGGGGACTAGCGGGAGTGAAGGAGACCCAGTACTTC. This chain joins TRBV10-3 and TRBJ2-5, with 14 bases that match TRBD2. Looked up from germline, CDR1 is ENHRY and CDR2 is SYGVKD. The CDR3 covers 15 residues. With 8 bases clipped from V and 5 bases from J, the junction kept 7 bases outside the gene matches.

CDR3 sequence (DNA): TGTGCCTGGAGTGTAAGTAGCGGGAGGCTCCCCCAAAAACACAATGAGCAGTACTTC. This codes for CAWSVSSGRLPQKHNEQYF. V and J are TRBV30 and TRBJ2-7, with 10 bases aligning to TRBD2. The CDR3 is 19 amino acids. Germline assignment: CDR1 GTSNPN and CDR2 SVGIG (reference sequence). Losses at the gene ends were 0 bases for V and 7 bases for J; bases not matched to a gene: 21.

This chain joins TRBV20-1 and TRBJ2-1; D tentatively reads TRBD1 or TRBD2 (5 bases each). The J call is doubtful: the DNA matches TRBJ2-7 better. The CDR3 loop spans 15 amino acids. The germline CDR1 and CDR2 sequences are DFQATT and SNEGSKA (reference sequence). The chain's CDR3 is CSARERGSSYNEQYF. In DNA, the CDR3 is TGCAGTGCTAGAGAGAGGGGAAGCTCCTACAATGAGCAGTACTTC.

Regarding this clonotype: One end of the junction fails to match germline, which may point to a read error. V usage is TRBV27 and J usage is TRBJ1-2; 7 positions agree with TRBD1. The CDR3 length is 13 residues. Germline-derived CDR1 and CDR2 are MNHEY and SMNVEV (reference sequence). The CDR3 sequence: CASSPGTDYGCTF. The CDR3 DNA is TGTGCCAGCAGTCCGGGGACAGACTATGGCTGCACCTTC.

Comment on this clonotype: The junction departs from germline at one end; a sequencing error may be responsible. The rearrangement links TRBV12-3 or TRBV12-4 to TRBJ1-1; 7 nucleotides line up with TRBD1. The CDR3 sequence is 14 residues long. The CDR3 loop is CASSAGGKGTEAFF. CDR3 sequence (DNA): TGTGCCAGCAGTGCAGGGGGAAAGGGCACTGAAGCCTTCTTT.

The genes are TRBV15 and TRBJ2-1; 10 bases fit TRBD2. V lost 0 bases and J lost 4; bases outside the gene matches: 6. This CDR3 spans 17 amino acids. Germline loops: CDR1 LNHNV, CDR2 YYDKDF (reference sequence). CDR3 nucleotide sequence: TGTGCCACCAGCAGAGACATAACTAGCGGGGAATACAATGAGCAGTTCTTC. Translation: CATSRDITSGEYNEQFF.

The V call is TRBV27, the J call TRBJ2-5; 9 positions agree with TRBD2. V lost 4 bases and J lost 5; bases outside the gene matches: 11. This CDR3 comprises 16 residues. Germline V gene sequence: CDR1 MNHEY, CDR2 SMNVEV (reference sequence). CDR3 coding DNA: TGTGCCAGCAGTTCCGCCCCGGGCGGGAGGGCCGAGACCCAGTACTTC. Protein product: CASSSAPGGRAETQYF.

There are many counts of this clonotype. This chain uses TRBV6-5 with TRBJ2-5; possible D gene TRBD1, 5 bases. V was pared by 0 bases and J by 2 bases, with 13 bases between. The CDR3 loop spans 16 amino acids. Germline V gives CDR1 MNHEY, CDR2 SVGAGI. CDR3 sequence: CASSYSRAPQQETQYF. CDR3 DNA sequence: TGTGCCAGCAGTTACTCCAGGGCCCCACAACAAGAGACCCAGTACTTC.

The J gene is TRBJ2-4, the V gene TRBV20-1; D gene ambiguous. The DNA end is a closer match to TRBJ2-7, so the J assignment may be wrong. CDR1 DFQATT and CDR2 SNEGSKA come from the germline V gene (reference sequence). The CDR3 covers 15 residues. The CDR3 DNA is TGCAGTGCTAGCTCTCCGGTGGGAATACGCTACGAGCAGTACTTC. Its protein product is CSASSPVGIRYEQYF.

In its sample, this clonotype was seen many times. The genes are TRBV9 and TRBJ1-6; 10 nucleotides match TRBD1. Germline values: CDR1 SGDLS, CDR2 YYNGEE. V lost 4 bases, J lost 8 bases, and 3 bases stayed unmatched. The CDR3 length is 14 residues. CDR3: CASSLGQGDSPLHF. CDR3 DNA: TGTGCCAGCAGCCTCGGACAGGGGGATTCACCCCTCCACTTT.

The CDR3 sequence is CSARDSGIDGREEGQTPNYGYTF. The CDR3 bases are TGCAGTGCTAGAGACTCCGGTATAGATGGTCGTGAAGAGGGCCAAACCCCTAACTATGGCTACACCTTC. This chain joins TRBV20-1 and TRBJ1-2; D gene uncertain. CDR1 is DFQATT and CDR2 is SNEGSKA in the germline V gene (reference sequence). The CDR3 loop spans 23 amino acids. Trimming pared 0 bases from V and 0 bases from J, leaving 35 bases between.

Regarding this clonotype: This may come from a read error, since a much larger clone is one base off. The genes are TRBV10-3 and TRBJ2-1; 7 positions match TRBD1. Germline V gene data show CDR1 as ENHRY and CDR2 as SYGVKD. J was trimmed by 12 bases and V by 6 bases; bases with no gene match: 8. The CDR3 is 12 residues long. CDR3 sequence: CAIRTGFGGQFF. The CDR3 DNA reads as TGTGCCATCAGGACAGGGTTTGGGGGGCAGTTCTTC.

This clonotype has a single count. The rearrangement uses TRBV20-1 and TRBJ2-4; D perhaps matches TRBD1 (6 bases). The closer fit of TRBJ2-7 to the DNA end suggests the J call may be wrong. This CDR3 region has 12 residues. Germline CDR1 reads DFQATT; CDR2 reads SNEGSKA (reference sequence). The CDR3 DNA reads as TGCAGTGCTAACAAGAACAGGGTCGAGCAGTACTTC. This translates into CSANKNRVEQYF.

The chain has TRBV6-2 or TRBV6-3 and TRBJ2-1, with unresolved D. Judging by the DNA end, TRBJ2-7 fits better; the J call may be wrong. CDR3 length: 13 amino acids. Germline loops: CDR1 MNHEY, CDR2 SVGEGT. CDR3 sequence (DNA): TGTGCCATCATGACATACCCCTACAATGAGCAGTACTTC. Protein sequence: CAIMTYPYNEQYF.

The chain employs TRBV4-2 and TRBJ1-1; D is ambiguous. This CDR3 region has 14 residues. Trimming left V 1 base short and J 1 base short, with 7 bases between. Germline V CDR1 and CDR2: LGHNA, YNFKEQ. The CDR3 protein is CASSQGATNTEAFF. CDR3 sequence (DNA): TGTGCCAGCAGCCAAGGGGCAACGAACACTGAAGCTTTCTTT.

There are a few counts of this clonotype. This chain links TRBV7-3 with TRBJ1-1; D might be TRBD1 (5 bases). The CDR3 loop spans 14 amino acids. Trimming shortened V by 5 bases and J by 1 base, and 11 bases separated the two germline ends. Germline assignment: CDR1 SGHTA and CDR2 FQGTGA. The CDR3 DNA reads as TGTGCCAGCAGCACGGGACGGAGGAACACTGAAGCTTTCTTT. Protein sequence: CASSTGRRNTEAFF.

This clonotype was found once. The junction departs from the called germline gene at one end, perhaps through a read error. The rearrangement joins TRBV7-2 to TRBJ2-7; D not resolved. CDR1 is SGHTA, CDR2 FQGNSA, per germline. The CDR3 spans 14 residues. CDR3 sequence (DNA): TGTGCCAGCAGCTTAGTCCAATACTCCTACGTGCAGTACTTC. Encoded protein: CASSLVQYSYVQYF.

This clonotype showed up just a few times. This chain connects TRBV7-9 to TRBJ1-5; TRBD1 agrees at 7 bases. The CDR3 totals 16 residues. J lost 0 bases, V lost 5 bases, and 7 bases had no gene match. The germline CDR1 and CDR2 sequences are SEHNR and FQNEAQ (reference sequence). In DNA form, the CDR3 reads TGTGCCAGCAGCCCCGGGACAGCCGATAGCAATCAGCCCCAGCATTTT. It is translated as CASSPGTADSNQPQHF.

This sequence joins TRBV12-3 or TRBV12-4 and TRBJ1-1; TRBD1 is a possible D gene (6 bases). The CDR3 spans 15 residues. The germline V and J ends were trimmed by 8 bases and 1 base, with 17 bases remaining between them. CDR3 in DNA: TGTGCCAGCTCTCGGCGGGGGGCTGGGAACACTGAAGCTTTCTTT. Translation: CASSRRGAGNTEAFF.

The CDR3 sequence: CASSSVPSATGVRGGYTF. CDR3 bases: TGTGCCAGCAGTTCTGTCCCTTCCGCGACAGGGGTAAGGGGTGGCTACACCTTC. The chain couples TRBV12-3 or TRBV12-4 to TRBJ1-2, with 8 bases aligning to TRBD1. The CDR3 extends over 18 amino acids. Unmatched junction bases numbered 20, after V lost 4 bases and J lost 7 bases.

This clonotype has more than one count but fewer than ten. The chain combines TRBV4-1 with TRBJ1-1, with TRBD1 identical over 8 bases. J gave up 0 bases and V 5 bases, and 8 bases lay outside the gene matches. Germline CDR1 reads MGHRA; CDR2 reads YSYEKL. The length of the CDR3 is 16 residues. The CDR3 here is CASSNQGALLNTEAFF. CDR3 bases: TGCGCCAGCAGCAACCAGGGGGCACTGCTGAACACTGAAGCTTTCTTT.